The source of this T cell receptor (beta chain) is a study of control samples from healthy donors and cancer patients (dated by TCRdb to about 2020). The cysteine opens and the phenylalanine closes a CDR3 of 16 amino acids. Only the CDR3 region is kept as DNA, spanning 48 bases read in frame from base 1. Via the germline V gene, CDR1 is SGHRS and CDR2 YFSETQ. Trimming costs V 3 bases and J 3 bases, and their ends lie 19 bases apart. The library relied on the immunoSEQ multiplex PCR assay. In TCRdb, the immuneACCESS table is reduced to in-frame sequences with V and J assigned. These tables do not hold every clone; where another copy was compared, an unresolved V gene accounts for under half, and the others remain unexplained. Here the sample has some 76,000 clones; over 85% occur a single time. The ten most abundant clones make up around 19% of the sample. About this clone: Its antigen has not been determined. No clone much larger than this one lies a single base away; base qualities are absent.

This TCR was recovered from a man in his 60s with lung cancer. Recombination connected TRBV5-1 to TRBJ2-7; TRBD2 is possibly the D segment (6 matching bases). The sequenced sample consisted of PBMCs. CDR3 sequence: CASSSGVSWRVYEQYF. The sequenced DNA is TGCGCCAGCAGCTCCGGGGTATCGTGGAGGGTCTACGAGCAGTACTTC.